Below, 28 T cell receptor beta chains from the same sample are listed, as sequenced in a study of blood T cell repertoires in COVID-19. Clones were sequenced by immunoSEQ multiplex PCR, and TCRdb holds only the in-frame ones, with some missing. The sample carries about 160,000 clones, 76% recorded once. The sequenced material came from peripheral blood. Receptor source: a woman of 80 years or more with acute or convalescent COVID-19.

This clone was counted once. This chain links TRBV29-1 with TRBJ2-3, with a possible D match to TRBD1 (6 bases). The CDR3 totals 14 residues. The V gene's germline CDR1 is SQVTM and CDR2 ANQGSEA. Trimming left V 8 bases short and J 1 base short, with 16 bases between. The CDR3 region is CSSVGARGTDTQYF. CDR3 DNA sequence: TGCAGCTCAGTGGGGGCGCGGGGCACAGATACGCAGTATTTT.

V and J are TRBV5-1 and TRBJ1-1, with 8 bases aligning to TRBD1. The CDR3 loop spans 14 amino acids. J was trimmed by 1 base and V by 3 bases; bases with no gene match: 2. Looked up from germline, CDR1 is SGHRS and CDR2 is YFSETQ. CDR3 loop: CASSSTGGNTEAFF. CDR3 bases: TGCGCCAGCAGCTCCACAGGGGGGAACACTGAAGCTTTCTTT.

This clone has more than one count but fewer than ten. V gene TRBV7-2 combines with J gene TRBJ2-2; TRBD2 aligns across 11 bases. V gave up 2 bases and J gave up 1 base; unmatched junction bases: 3. CDR3 length equals 17 residues. CDR1 and CDR2 (germline): SGHTA, FQGNSA. CDR3 sequence (DNA): TGTGCCAGCAGCTTAAGGCTAGCGGGGGGGAACACCGGGGAGCTGTTTTTT. This codes for CASSLRLAGGNTGELFF.

The rearrangement links TRBV4-3 to TRBJ1-6; tentative D call: TRBD1 (6 bases). Trimming removed 0 bases from V and 9 bases from J, with 6 bases in between. The CDR3 totals 13 residues. Germline V gives CDR1 LGHNA, CDR2 YSLEER. CDR3 protein: CASSQDRGSPLHF. CDR3 nucleotides: TGCGCCAGCAGCCAAGACAGGGGTTCACCCCTCCACTTT.

The chain is built from TRBV7-6 and TRBJ2-5, with 12 bases that match TRBD2. After removal of 1 base from V and 4 bases from J, the junction contained 10 bases not matched to a gene. Germline assignment: CDR1 SGHVS and CDR2 FNYEAQ. The CDR3 totals 18 residues. The CDR3 loop is CASSLGRRLAGEGETQYF. For the CDR3, the DNA is TGTGCCAGCAGCTTAGGAAGGAGACTAGCGGGGGAAGGAGAGACCCAGTACTTC.

This chain links TRBV28 with TRBJ1-1, with 7 nucleotides matching TRBD1. Germline lookup yields CDR1 MDHEN and CDR2 SYDVKM. The V segment lost 7 bases and the J segment 0 bases; nucleotides outside the gene matches: 5. There are 14 residues in the CDR3. The CDR3 bases are TGTGCCAGCAACCGGGACAGAGTGAACACTGAAGCTTTCTTT. Amino acids: CASNRDRVNTEAFF.

Details on this clone: This sample includes further DNA sequences coding for the same CDR3. The chain carries TRBV6-5 and TRBJ2-7; weak D call: TRBD1 (5 bases). Germline V lookup: CDR1 MNHEY, CDR2 SVGAGI. The CDR3 length is 15 residues. V lost 0 bases, J lost 2 bases, and 11 bases lay in between. The DNA for the CDR3 is TGTGCCAGCAGTTACTCGAGGCAGGGCCCCTACGAGCAGTACTTC. Encoded protein: CASSYSRQGPYEQYF.

The V gene is TRBV30, the J gene TRBJ2-1, with 13 bases identical to TRBD2. The CDR3 loop spans 12 amino acids. Trimming removed 5 bases from V and 13 bases from J; junction bases left unmatched: 5. The germline CDR1 and CDR2 sequences are GTSNPN and SVGIG (reference sequence). The CDR3 coding sequence is TGTGCCTGGTGCGGGACTAGCGGGACCCAGTTCTTC. Residues: CAWCGTSGTQFF.

The gene calls are TRBV3-1 (or the pseudogene TRBV3-2) and TRBJ2-5; D unclear. The germline V gene has CDR1 LGHDT and CDR2 YNNKEL (reference sequence). V shed 2 bases and J shed 4 bases, with 11 bases lying between them. The CDR3 loop spans 14 amino acids. DNA of the CDR3: TGTGCCAGCAGCCAATTGAAGAGGATAGAGACCCAGTACTTC. It translates to CASSQLKRIETQYF.

This chain connects TRBV5-1 to TRBJ1-1; D perhaps matches TRBD1 (6 bases). The V end lost 2 bases, the J end lost 4 bases, and 12 bases lay between the germline ends. This CDR3 contains 14 residues. Germline CDR1 and CDR2: SGHRS and YFSETQ. CDR3 residues: CASSLTQGITEAFF. In DNA, the CDR3 is TGCGCCAGCAGCTTAACGCAGGGGATCACTGAAGCTTTCTTT.

The chain joins TRBV18 to TRBJ2-1, with 11 nucleotides matching TRBD2. The J segment lost 8 bases and the V segment lost 5 bases, leaving 8 bases of the junction unmatched. CDR1 is KGHSH, CDR2 LQKENI, per germline. This CDR3 is built from 15 residues. CDR3 sequence: CASSETSGRGHEQFF. The CDR3 DNA reads TGTGCCAGCTCAGAAACTAGCGGGAGAGGCCATGAGCAGTTCTTC.

This clone has more than one count but fewer than ten. This chain uses TRBV5-8 with TRBJ1-5; no reliable D call. The CDR3 runs to 15 residues. Germline loops: CDR1 SGHTS, CDR2 YDEGEE. Trimming took off 0 bases at V and 9 bases at J, with 16 bases between the two ends. DNA for the CDR3: TGTGCCAGCAGCTTGGATGGCACACCTCTCCGGCCCCAGCATTTT. Translated: CASSLDGTPLRPQHF.

This rearrangement joins TRBV21-1 to TRBJ2-7; the listed D gene, TRBD1, was not tested against the DNA. TRBV21-1 is a listed pseudogene. The CDR3 length is 16 residues. The CDR3 DNA sequence: TGTGCCAGCAGCAAAGAGGCCCGGGACAGCTCCTACGAGCAGTACTTC. Residues: CASSKEARDSSYEQYF.

In this sample, this clone turned up a few times. The gene calls are TRBV10-3 and TRBJ2-5; a possible D gene is TRBD1 (6 bases). The CDR3 consists of 14 residues. V lost 6 bases and J lost 5, with 16 bases in between. CDR1 is ENHRY, CDR2 SYGVKD, per germline. The CDR3 is CAISEQGAVETQYF. The DNA of the CDR3 is TGTGCCATCAGCGAACAGGGTGCAGTGGAGACCCAGTACTTC.

V usage is TRBV13 and J usage is TRBJ1-5; D is ambiguous. CDR1 is PRHDT, CDR2 FYEKMQ, per germline (reference sequence). The CDR3 has 12 amino acids. The V gene lost 1 base and the J gene lost 5 bases, with 3 bases spanning the gap. CDR3 in amino acids: CASSLADQPQHF. Written as DNA, the CDR3 is TGTGCCAGCAGCTTAGCAGATCAGCCCCAGCATTTT.

The chain employs TRBV6-1 and TRBJ1-4; the D gene is possibly TRBD1 (6 bases). The V and J ends lost 2 bases and 7 bases respectively, with 20 bases between them. The CDR3 spans 17 residues. From germline, CDR1 is MNHNS and CDR2 SASEGT. CDR3 sequence: CASSEPQTGIGREKLFF. Written as DNA, the CDR3 is TGTGCCAGCAGTGAACCCCAAACAGGGATAGGCCGTGAAAAACTGTTTTTT.

Worth noting for this clone: Other DNA sequences within the sample encode an identical CDR3. V and J are TRBV6-5 and TRBJ1-1; 7 bases are a match to TRBD1. The germline gives CDR1 MNHEY, CDR2 SVGAGI. The CDR3 spans 15 residues. V dropped 0 bases and J dropped 1; count of bases not matched to a gene: 2. This CDR3 reads CASSYSGTANTEAFF. DNA for the CDR3: TGTGCCAGCAGTTACTCTGGGACAGCGAACACTGAAGCTTTCTTT.

The chain joins TRBV6-2 or TRBV6-3 to TRBJ2-1, with 14 bases lining up with TRBD2. V trimming: 7 bases; J trimming: 6 bases; junction bases outside the gene matches: 8. Germline V gene lookup returns CDR1 MNHEY and CDR2 SVGEGT. CDR3 length: 16 amino acids. CDR3 protein: CASTPGLAGDRNEQFF. The DNA of the CDR3 is TGTGCCAGCACCCCGGGACTAGCGGGAGATCGCAATGAGCAGTTCTTC.

In regard to this clone: The identical CDR3 is also encoded by other nucleotide sequences in the sample. The chain combines TRBV19 with TRBJ1-2, with TRBD1 matching over 9 bases. The germline gives CDR1 LNHDA, CDR2 SQIVND (reference sequence). V lost 6 bases, J lost 5 bases, and 4 bases stayed unmatched. CDR3 length: 13 residues. Here the CDR3 reads CASSPTGGYGYTF. The CDR3 DNA is TGTGCCAGTAGCCCGACAGGGGGTTATGGCTACACCTTC.

This clone turned up a few times. The chain has TRBV7-9 and TRBJ2-1; D not resolved. The V end was cut by 1 base, the J end by 5 bases, with 18 bases between. This CDR3 contains 17 residues. Germline V lookup: CDR1 SEHNR, CDR2 FQNEAQ (reference sequence). CDR3 nucleotide sequence: TGTGCCAGCAGCTTAGTTGGGCTAAGGTTCGGCAACAATGAGCAGTTCTTC. This encodes CASSLVGLRFGNNEQFF.

The chain couples TRBV27 to TRBJ1-2; D is uncertain. The CDR3 extends over 15 amino acids. V was trimmed by 5 bases and J by 3 bases, leaving 16 bases between them. Germline values: CDR1 MNHEY, CDR2 SMNVEV (reference sequence). The DNA of the CDR3 is TGTGCCAGCAGTCCTTCATGGGCGATCCACTATGGCTACACCTTC. This encodes CASSPSWAIHYGYTF.

The chain recombines TRBV6-5 with TRBJ1-4; TRBD1 is a possible D gene (6 bases). The germline gives CDR1 MNHEY, CDR2 SVGAGI. The CDR3 consists of 14 residues. With 5 bases removed from V and 4 bases from J, the gap between germline ends came to 11 bases. The CDR3 sequence: CASSRTGSNEKLFF. CDR3 in DNA: TGTGCCAGCAGTCGCACAGGGAGTAATGAAAAACTGTTTTTT.

J is TRBJ2-7 and V is TRBV18; maybe TRBD1 (6 bases). V gave up 3 bases and J gave up 0 bases, with 12 bases separating them. Germline V lookup: CDR1 KGHSH, CDR2 LQKENI. The CDR3 covers 15 residues. CDR3 in amino acids: CASSPDRRSSYEQYF. The CDR3 DNA is TGTGCCAGCTCACCCGACAGGAGGAGCTCCTACGAGCAGTACTTC. The full variable domain, rest sourced from reference TRBV18 and TRBJ2-7, is NAGVMQNPRHLVRRRGQEARLRCSPMKGHSHVYWYRQLPEEGLKFMVYLQKENIIDESGMPKERFSAEFPKEGPSILRIQQVVRGDSAAYFCASSPDRRSSYEQYFGPGTRLTVT.

A few counts support this clone. The chain has TRBV4-1 and TRBJ2-2; 10 nucleotides agree with TRBD2. The CDR3 contains 19 residues. Trimming took 7 bases from V and 1 from J; bases not matched to a gene: 15. Germline CDR1 and CDR2: MGHRA and YSYEKL. The CDR3 spells CASKKALGLAGENTGELFF. The CDR3 DNA follows: TGCGCCAGCAAGAAGGCCCTGGGTCTAGCGGGAGAGAACACCGGGGAGCTGTTTTTT.

The chain employs TRBV19 and TRBJ2-1; 10 nucleotides agree with TRBD2. Germline values: CDR1 LNHDA, CDR2 SQIVND (reference sequence). The CDR3 totals 15 residues. The junction had 13 bases not matched to a gene; V was cut back by 8 bases and J by 9 bases. The CDR3 loop is CASYSGASGSREQFF. CDR3 in DNA: TGTGCCAGTTACTCAGGGGCTAGCGGGAGTCGTGAGCAGTTCTTC.

The CDR3 DNA reads as TGTGCCAGCAGCCAAATGCCCGCCACAGGGAAACTTATGAACACTGAAGCTTTCTTT. This gives the protein CASSQMPATGKLMNTEAFF. The chain employs TRBV3-1 (or the pseudogene TRBV3-2) and TRBJ1-1; tentatively, D is TRBD1 (6 bases). V was cut by 2 bases and J by 0 bases, with 22 bases left in between. The V gene's germline CDR1 is LGHDT and CDR2 YNNKEL (reference sequence). The CDR3 totals 19 residues.

The gene calls are TRBV5-1 and TRBJ2-3; the match to TRBD2 covers 7 bases. V dropped 4 bases and J dropped 4; count of bases not matched to a gene: 18. Germline V gene sequence: CDR1 SGHRS, CDR2 YFSETQ. The CDR3 spans 18 residues. Here the CDR3 reads CASSPRDPLSGYADTQYF. DNA for the CDR3: TGCGCCAGCAGCCCCCGTGATCCGCTTAGCGGGTACGCAGATACGCAGTATTTT. The full variable domain, with the rest looked up from reference TRBV5-1 and TRBJ2-3, is KAGVTQTPRYLIKTRGQQVTLSCSPISGHRSVSWYQQTPGQGLQFLFEYFSETQRNKGNFPGRFSGRQFSNSRSEMNVSTLELGDSALYLCASSPRDPLSGYADTQYFGPGTRLTVL.

The chain combines TRBV6-8 with TRBJ1-2, with 8 bases lining up with TRBD1. The ends lost 2 bases at V and 7 bases at J; junction bases unmatched: 6. The CDR3 covers 14 residues. Germline values: CDR1 MNHGY, CDR2 SAAAGT. This CDR3 reads CASSYDRGVGGYTF. DNA of the CDR3: TGTGCCAGCAGTTACGACAGGGGTGTCGGTGGCTACACCTTC.